This entry describes one T cell receptor (beta chain). Its specificity is not known. These data come from a study of Ad26.COV2.S vaccination and SARS-CoV-2 variants. Study findings and constraints: The placebo group had lower spike-specific TCR breadth than the vaccine recipients did. Similar non-spike TCR breadth was seen in vaccine and placebo recipients.

Described treatment: 19 received Ad26.COV2.S at low or high dose, single or two shots; 5 received placebo; per-sample allocation not given. Samples analyzed were those drawn on day 63 after the first vaccine or placebo injection. Using immunoSEQ multiplex PCR, the repertoire was profiled, and TCRdb retains in-frame clones only, with some absent. The table shows about 680,000 clones, with roughly 90% occurring only once. The TCR comes from a person aged 18-65 years who received the Ad26.COV2.S COVID-19 vaccine or a placebo. This material consisted of peripheral blood, taken in a trial of Ad26.COV2.S vaccine versus placebo.

CDR3 nucleotides: TGTGCCAGCAGTCCCAGGGTGAACACTGAAGCTTTCTTT. As protein: CASSPRVNTEAFF. V and J are TRBV2 and TRBJ1-1; a weak D match, TRBD1 (5 bases). The V gene's germline CDR1 is SNHLY and CDR2 FYNNEI. The CDR3 is 13 residues long. Trimming removed 5 bases at V and 0 bases at J, with 7 bases between.